The 13 T cell receptor beta chains below were found in one sample sequenced in a study of control samples from healthy donors and cancer patients. Produced via immunoSEQ multiplex PCR; TCRdb's table is partial and in-frame only. This table holds about 120,000 clones, around nine tenths found once. Sequences were obtained from blood. The receptors shown here come from a woman in her sixties or seventies in good health.

The V and J genes are TRBV6-5 and TRBJ2-1, with 9 bases identical to TRBD2. The CDR3 has 14 residues. Germline-derived CDR1 and CDR2 are MNHEY and SVGAGI. The trim removed 6 bases at V and 15 bases at J, leaving 15 bases unmatched. CDR3 DNA sequence: TGTGCCAGCAGAAGTTACGTTCCAGGGACTAGCCCGTTCTTC. This translates into CASRSYVPGTSPFF.

The chain uses TRBV3-1 (or the pseudogene TRBV3-2) and TRBJ1-1; weak D call: TRBD1 (5 bases). Germline CDR1 is LGHDT and CDR2 is YNNKEL (reference sequence). The CDR3 has 12 amino acids. V was trimmed by 0 bases and J by 7 bases, leaving 6 bases between them. The CDR3 sequence is CASSQDGGEAFF. DNA of the CDR3: TGTGCCAGCAGCCAAGATGGGGGTGAAGCTTTCTTT.

The rearrangement links TRBV2 to TRBJ1-1; 7 bases map to TRBD1. CDR1 is SNHLY and CDR2 is FYNNEI in the germline V gene. This CDR3 region has 13 residues. Here the CDR3 reads CASFRQGVTEAFF. As DNA, the CDR3 is TGTGCATCTTTCCGACAGGGTGTCACTGAAGCTTTCTTT. The whole variable domain, filled in from reference TRBV2 and TRBJ1-1, reads EPEVTQTPSHQVTQMGQEVILRCVPISNHLYFYWYRQILGQKVEFLVSFYNNEISEKSEIFDDQFSVERPDGSNFTLKIRSTKLEDSAMYFCASFRQGVTEAFFGQGTRLTVV.

V gene TRBV7-3 combines with J gene TRBJ2-7; D unresolved. This CDR3 is 13 amino acids long. Trimming stripped 4 bases from V and 0 bases from J, with 7 bases between. Germline lookup yields CDR1 SGHTA and CDR2 FQGTGA. CDR3 sequence: CASSSFPSYEQYF. The CDR3 DNA reads as TGTGCCAGCAGCTCATTCCCCTCCTACGAGCAGTACTTC.

This chain uses TRBV2 with TRBJ2-7; no definite D call. This CDR3 has 15 residues. CDR1 and CDR2 (germline): SNHLY, FYNNEI. V was trimmed by 2 bases and J by 3 bases, leaving 14 bases between them. The CDR3 loop reads CASSERKGIRYEQYF. In DNA, the CDR3 is TGTGCCAGCAGTGAAAGGAAAGGGATTCGCTACGAGCAGTACTTC. The full variable domain, completed using reference TRBV2 and TRBJ2-7, is EPEVTQTPSHQVTQMGQEVILRCVPISNHLYFYWYRQILGQKVEFLVSFYNNEISEKSEIFDDQFSVERPDGSNFTLKIRSTKLEDSAMYFCASSERKGIRYEQYFGPGTRLTVT.

V is TRBV21-1 and J is TRBJ1-5. TRBV21-1 is designated a pseudogene. There are 15 residues in the CDR3. The CDR3 spells CASSKGRRRNQPQHF. DNA of the CDR3: TGTGCCAGCAGCAAAGGACGCAGACGCAATCAGCCCCAGCATTTT.

The J gene is TRBJ2-2, the V gene TRBV7-2; D remains unclear. The CDR3 is made up of 15 amino acids. V was pared by 5 bases and J by 2 bases, with 12 bases between. Germline V gives CDR1 SGHTA, CDR2 FQGNSA. CDR3 residues: CASSLNLFNTGELFF. The CDR3 bases are TGTGCCAGCAGCCTTAATTTGTTTAACACCGGGGAGCTGTTTTTT.

The chain uses TRBV5-5 and TRBJ1-6; D is possibly TRBD1 (5 bases). The CDR3 runs 14 residues. Germline-derived CDR1 and CDR2 are SGHKS and YYEKEE (reference sequence). The ends were cut back, 5 bases at V and 9 bases at J, with 15 bases in the middle. The chain's CDR3 is CASRLGDLPSPLHF. CDR3 DNA: TGTGCCAGCAGATTAGGGGACCTCCCTTCACCCCTCCACTTT. Complete variable domain (other parts from reference TRBV5-5 and TRBJ1-6): DAGVTQSPTHLIKTRGQQVTLRCSPISGHKSVSWYQQVLGQGPQFIFQYYEKEERGRGNFPDRFSARQFPNYSSELNVNALLLGDSALYLCASRLGDLPSPLHFGNGTRLTVT.

This chain links TRBV6-1 with TRBJ1-1; weak D call: TRBD1 (5 bases). The ends were cut back, 2 bases at V and 0 bases at J, with 16 bases in the middle. Germline values: CDR1 MNHNS, CDR2 SASEGT. The CDR3 extends over 17 amino acids. CDR3 protein: CASSETMLQTVNTEAFF. The CDR3 DNA reads TGTGCCAGCAGTGAAACCATGTTACAGACAGTGAACACTGAAGCTTTCTTT.

This clone appeared a few times. V and J are TRBV19 and TRBJ1-1; D unresolved. The CDR3 loop spans 11 amino acids. Germline loops: CDR1 LNHDA, CDR2 SQIVND (reference sequence). Trimming stripped 7 bases from V and 9 bases from J, with 12 bases between. The CDR3: CASIGLEKAFF. In DNA form, the CDR3 reads TGTGCCAGTATTGGGTTGGAGAAAGCTTTCTTT.

This clone was counted a single time. The V and J genes are TRBV18 and TRBJ2-3; 8 nucleotides line up with TRBD1. The CDR3 extends over 15 amino acids. From germline, CDR1 is KGHSH and CDR2 LQKENI. V lost 6 bases to trimming and J lost 2 bases; unmatched junction nucleotides: 7. The CDR3 region is CASSQGASSTDTQYF. The DNA for the CDR3 is TGTGCCAGCTCCCAGGGGGCAAGTTCCACAGATACGCAGTATTTT.

The chain carries TRBV13 and TRBJ2-2; tentatively, D is TRBD1 or TRBD2 (5 bases each). Germline CDR1 PRHDT, CDR2 FYEKMQ (reference sequence). The length of the CDR3 is 17 residues. Deletions cut 2 bases from V and 1 base from J, with 14 bases between. The CDR3 DNA sequence: TGTGCCAGCAGCTTATCGTCGGGGCGGTGGAACACCGGGGAGCTGTTTTTT. The encoded protein is CASSLSSGRWNTGELFF.

This sequence joins TRBV9 and TRBJ2-7; 9 nucleotides line up with TRBD1. The CDR3 runs 14 residues. The V segment lost 3 bases and the J segment 2 bases; nucleotides outside the gene matches: 3. The V gene's germline CDR1 is SGDLS and CDR2 YYNGEE. CDR3 protein: CASSARDRAYEQYF. The CDR3 DNA follows: TGTGCCAGCAGCGCCCGGGACAGGGCCTACGAGCAGTACTTC.